The TCR beta chain under discussion was sequenced for a study of CD8+CD57+ T cells in acquired aplastic anemia. The overall study: Each DNA sample taken from sorted CD4+ and CD8+ cells came to about 3.2 ug on average. Broader study findings: There were some 30 CD8+ CDR3 sequences that occurred in both patients and controls.

Researchers used genomic DNA as the template to profile TCR beta VDJ and CDR3. MiXCR, applied by TCRdb to the reads, yields one record per CDR3 protein. This table has 250,000 to 300,000 distinct CDR3 sequences, roughly 50% appearing once. Worth noting for this clonotype: Its target is not known. The junction departs from germline at one end; a sequencing error may be responsible.

Looked up from germline, CDR1 is MNHNY and CDR2 is SVGAGI (reference sequence). This CDR3 contains 15 residues. Sequences were obtained from sorted CD4+, CD8+, or CD8+CD57+ T cells (not recorded which) from PBMCs. The V gene is TRBV6-6, the J gene TRBJ1-4; 7 bases agree with TRBD1. This TCR came from a human donor with severe aplastic anemia or a healthy control (not recorded which). In DNA form, the CDR3 reads TGCGCCGGCAGTTACCCGACAGGGACTAATGAAAAACTGTTTTTT. It is translated as CAGSYPTGTNEKLFF.